This TCR beta chain was documented in a study of sequential checkpoint blockade in melanoma. Study-wide background: About two dozen patients had tumor biopsies before treatment and at week 13.

This clone was picked up a small number of times. Here immunoSEQ multiplex PCR was the method, and the copy in TCRdb shows in-frame clones only, minus some. The sample lists about 2,000 clones; roughly 24% were seen once. Per germline, CDR1 MDHEN and CDR2 SYDVKM. The CDR3 extends over 16 amino acids. Trimming cost V 4 bases and J 3 bases; bases outside gene matches: 8. The treatment is: randomized to nivolumab then ipilimumab (arm A) or the reverse (arm B). This chain joins TRBV28 and TRBJ2-7; TRBD2 agrees at 11 bases. The TCR comes from a human donor with melanoma. The sample was tumor tissue (inferred from file names), taken from a patient given nivolumab and ipilimumab in sequence. This CDR3 reads CASSYLGTSGFYEQYF. Written as DNA, the CDR3 is TGTGCCAGCAGTTACCTCGGGACTAGCGGCTTCTACGAGCAGTACTTC.